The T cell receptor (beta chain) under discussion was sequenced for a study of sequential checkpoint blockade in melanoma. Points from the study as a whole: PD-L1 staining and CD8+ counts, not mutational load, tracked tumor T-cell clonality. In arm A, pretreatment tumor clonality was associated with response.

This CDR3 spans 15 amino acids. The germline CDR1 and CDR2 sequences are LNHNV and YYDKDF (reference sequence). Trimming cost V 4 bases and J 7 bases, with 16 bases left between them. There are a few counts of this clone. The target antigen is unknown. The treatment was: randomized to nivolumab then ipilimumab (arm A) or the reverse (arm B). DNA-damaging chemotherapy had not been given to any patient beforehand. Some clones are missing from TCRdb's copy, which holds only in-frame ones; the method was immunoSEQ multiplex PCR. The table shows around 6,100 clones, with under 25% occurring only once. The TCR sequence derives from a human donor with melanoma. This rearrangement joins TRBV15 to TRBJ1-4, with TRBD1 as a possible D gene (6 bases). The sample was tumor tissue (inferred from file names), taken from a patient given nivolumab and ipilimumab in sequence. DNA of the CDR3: TGTGCCACCAGCATCCGTCGGGGGCAGAGTGAAAAACTGTTTTTT. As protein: CATSIRRGQSEKLFF.